This T cell receptor (beta chain) came from a study of blood T cell repertoires in COVID-19. About the research overall: Samples of COVID-19 (acute and convalescent) were obtained from the United States, Italy and Spain. The cDNA or gDNA used as material had been derived from T cells, B-cell-depleted T cells, or PBMCs.

Trimming removed 2 bases from V and 4 bases from J; junction bases left unmatched: 3. The germline gives CDR1 MNHEY, CDR2 SMNVEV (reference sequence). This CDR3 is 14 amino acids long. How the authors handled the data: Researchers report that nucleated cell counts were estimated from reference gene primer amplification. Produced via immunoSEQ multiplex PCR; TCRdb's table is partial and in-frame only. D and trimming come from the DNA, and the V and J calls and clone size come from that table. This sample has 95,000 to 120,000 clones, with more than 75% found just once. This chain uses TRBV27 with TRBJ1-1, with 8 bases fitting TRBD1. The receptor comes from a man aged 35-49 years with acute or convalescent COVID-19. The material sequenced was peripheral blood. Here the CDR3 reads CASSLRTGTTEAFF. Written as DNA, the CDR3 is TGTGCCAGCAGTTTACGGACAGGGACCACTGAAGCTTTCTTT.